A single sample is the source of the 6 T cell receptor beta chains below, sequenced in a study of blood T cells in healthy people across ages. Sample-barcoded 5' priming and a J-beta primer mix drove a second PCR of about 6 to 11 cycles. From the 5' RACE reads, TCRdb called clonotypes with MiXCR, one entry per CDR3 protein. The data show almost 800,000 distinct CDR3 sequences, with 58% seen just once and approximately 20% held by the top ten. Specimen: blood. These receptors all come from a man aged 25 to 45 in good health.

This clonotype was observed many times. The gene calls are TRBV14 and TRBJ2-5; D is unclear. The CDR3 sequence is 13 residues long. Germline CDR1 and CDR2: SGHDN and FVKESK. V was cut by 1 base and J by 5 bases, with 8 bases left in between. This chain's CDR3 is CASSQGRLETQYF. The DNA of the CDR3 is TGTGCCAGCAGCCAAGGGCGTCTGGAGACCCAGTACTTC.

On this clonotype itself: Compared with germline, one end of the junction differs, possibly owing to a read error. The CDR3 loop is CSVARQSRDTQYF. CDR3 bases: TGCAGCGTTGCGAGACAGAGCAGAGATACGCAGTATTTT. The chain couples TRBV29-1 to TRBJ2-3, with D perhaps TRBD1 (5 bases). CDR3 size: 13 residues. CDR1 is SQVTM, CDR2 ANQGSEA, per germline.

Details on this clonotype: A much bigger clone sits one base away, suggesting this may be a read error. The rearrangement joins TRBV9 to TRBJ1-2; D not resolved. Deletions cut 5 bases from V and 5 bases from J, with 16 bases between. Germline V gives CDR1 SGDLS, CDR2 YYNGEE. The CDR3 has 14 residues. The CDR3 protein is CASSHTGSAYGYTF. The CDR3 bases are TGTGCCAGCAGTCATACCGGGTCGGCATATGGCTACACCTTC.

The rearrangement links TRBV20-1 to TRBJ2-1; TRBD2 aligns across 7 bases. The germline CDR1 and CDR2 sequences are DFQATT and SNEGSKA (reference sequence). This CDR3 contains 13 residues. V shed 3 bases, J shed 8 bases, and the junction held 7 bases outside the gene matches. The CDR3: CSASGAGSYEQFF. The CDR3 nucleotides are TGCAGTGCTAGCGGAGCGGGATCATATGAGCAGTTCTTC.

Of note for this clonotype: At one boundary the junction diverges from the germline segment, which might be a read error. The CDR3 is CASSLAIPYNEQFF. The CDR3 nucleotides read TGTGCCAGCAGCCTAGCAATTCCCTACAATGAGCAGTTCTTC. This sequence joins TRBV7-2 and TRBJ2-1, with D perhaps matching TRBD2 (5 bases). CDR3 length: 14 amino acids. Germline V gene data show CDR1 as SGHTA and CDR2 as FQGNSA. The full variable domain, with the rest looked up from reference TRBV7-2 and TRBJ2-1, is GAGVSQSPSNKVTEKGKDVELRCDPISGHTALYWYRQSLGQGLEFLIYFQGNSAPDKSGLPSDRFSAERTGGSVSTLTIQRTQQEDSAVYLCASSLAIPYNEQFFGPGTRLTVL.

This clonotype was recorded a few times. J is TRBJ2-5 and V is TRBV20-1; 7 bases fit TRBD2. Germline V gene data show CDR1 as DFQATT and CDR2 as SNEGSKA (reference sequence). Trimming took 6 bases from V and 3 from J; bases not matched to a gene: 19. The CDR3 consists of 17 residues. CDR3 bases: TGCAGTGCAACCCCATGGAGGGAGGGCCTGAACAAAGAGACCCAGTACTTC. This encodes CSATPWREGLNKETQYF.